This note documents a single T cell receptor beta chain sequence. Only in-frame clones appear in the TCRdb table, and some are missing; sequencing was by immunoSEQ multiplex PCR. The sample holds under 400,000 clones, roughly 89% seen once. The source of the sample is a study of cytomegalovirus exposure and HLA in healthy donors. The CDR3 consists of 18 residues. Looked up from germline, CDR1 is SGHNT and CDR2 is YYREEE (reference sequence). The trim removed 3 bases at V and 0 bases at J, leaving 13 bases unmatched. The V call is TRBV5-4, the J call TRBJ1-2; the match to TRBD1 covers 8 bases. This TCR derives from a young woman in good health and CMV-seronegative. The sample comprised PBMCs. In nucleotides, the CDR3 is TGTGCCAGCAGCTCCTTCACCGGGACAGGCCCCTCTAACTATGGCTACACCTTC. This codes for CASSSFTGTGPSNYGYTF.